These T cell receptor beta chains were read from a single sample in a study of blood T cell repertoires in COVID-19. Sequenced by immunoSEQ multiplex PCR; TCRdb stores in-frame clones only, minus some. The sample has 430,000 or so clones, roughly 84% seen once. The sample comprised PBMCs or T cells enriched from blood (not recorded which). All receptors come from a woman between 18 and 30 years old who had been exposed to COVID-19. Both conserved end residues are part of each CDR3. D genes are given only for firm matches. Where a row states a size, it is once, few, many or the class of an expanded clone; other rows omit it.

>.|TRBV10-3|TRBJ2-7|.
CAISVFGEQYF
TGTGCCATCAGTGTCTTCGGTGAGCAGTACTTC
>.|TRBV5-1|TRBJ1-3|.
CASSLGDSGNTIYF
TGCGCCAGCAGCTTGGGAGATTCTGGAAACACCATATATTTT
>.|TRBV11-2|TRBJ2-1|.
CASSPGGQSYNEQFF
TGTGCCAGCAGCCCAGGGGGGCAGTCCTACAATGAGCAGTTCTTC
>TRBD1|TRBV11-3|TRBJ1-1|.
CASSPITGGSGTEAFF
TGTGCCAGCAGCCCTATCACAGGGGGGAGCGGTACTGAAGCTTTCTTT
>.|TRBV3-1/TRBV3-2|TRBJ1-4|.
CASSPIAGPEGEKLFF
TGTGCCAGCAGCCCAATCGCCGGCCCGGAGGGCGAAAAACTGTTTTTT
>TRBD1|TRBV6-1|TRBJ1-6|.
CASSEGTVSSYNSPLHF
TGTGCCAGCAGTGAGGGGACAGTAAGCTCCTATAATTCACCCCTCCACTTT
>TRBD2|TRBV27|TRBJ2-1|.
CASSKPGTSGSVWYEQFF
TGTGCCAGCAGTAAACCCGGGACTAGCGGGAGTGTCTGGTATGAGCAGTTCTTC
>.|TRBV18|TRBJ2-5|.
CASSRAGQETQYF
TGTGCCAGCTCACGGGCAGGGCAAGAGACCCAGTACTTC
>TRBD1|TRBV25-1|TRBJ1-3|.
CASSAPTGVFSGNTIYF
TGTGCCAGCAGTGCACCGACAGGGGTCTTCTCTGGAAACACCATATATTTT
>TRBD1|TRBV13|TRBJ1-6|.
CASSSERQGANSPLHF
TGTGCCAGCAGCTCTGAACGACAGGGGGCTAATTCACCCCTCCACTTT
>.|TRBV3-1/TRBV3-2|TRBJ1-2|.
CASSPRDKANYGYTF
TGTGCCAGCAGCCCTCGGGACAAAGCTAACTATGGCTACACCTTC
>TRBD2|TRBV19|TRBJ2-7|.
CASSITTSGTYEQYF
TGTGCCAGTAGTATAACGACTAGCGGGACCTACGAGCAGTACTTC
>TRBD2|TRBV28|TRBJ2-7|.
CASSFAILAASYEQYF
TGTGCCAGCAGTTTTGCCATCCTAGCGGCCTCCTACGAGCAGTACTTC
>.|TRBV28|TRBJ1-1|.
CASMRDGDTEAFF
TGTGCCAGCATGAGAGACGGAGACACTGAAGCTTTCTTT
>.|TRBV5-5|TRBJ2-7|.
CASTPGTSSYEQYF
TGTGCCAGCACCCCCGGGACATCTTCCTACGAGCAGTACTTC
>TRBD2|TRBV27|TRBJ2-7|once
CASSPGTSGRAYEQYF
TGTGCCAGCAGTCCGGGGACTAGCGGGAGGGCCTACGAGCAGTACTTC
>.|TRBV27|TRBJ1-1|.
CASSLEGGGFTEAFF
TGTGCCAGCAGTTTAGAGGGTGGAGGGTTCACTGAAGCTTTCTTT
>TRBD2|TRBV19|TRBJ2-5|.
CASSLTSGTYQETQYF
TGTGCCAGCAGCCTAACTAGCGGGACGTACCAAGAGACCCAGTACTTC
>.|TRBV13|TRBJ2-1|.
CASSLEAMGGGRNEQFF
TGTGCCAGCAGCTTAGAGGCCATGGGCGGGGGCCGCAATGAGCAGTTCTTC
>TRBD2|TRBV11-2|TRBJ2-1|.
CASSPAGGNGNEQFF
TGTGCCAGCAGCCCCGCGGGAGGTAATGGCAATGAGCAGTTCTTC
>.|TRBV5-1|TRBJ2-6|.
CASSFTDAGAGANVLTF
TGCGCCAGCAGCTTCACTGACGCAGGGGCTGGGGCCAACGTCCTGACTTTC
>TRBD2|TRBV30|TRBJ2-7|.
CAWSEGRGGPYEQYF
TGTGCCTGGAGTGAGGGTCGGGGGGGGCCCTACGAGCAGTACTTC
>TRBD1|TRBV28|TRBJ1-5|few
CASSLKTGDPRSQPQHF
TGTGCCAGCAGTCTAAAAACAGGGGACCCAAGGAGTCAGCCCCAGCATTTT
>.|TRBV28|TRBJ1-3|.
CASREGNSGNTIYF
TGTGCCAGCAGGGAGGGAAACTCTGGAAACACCATATATTTT
>.|TRBV27|TRBJ2-7|once
CASSLLGGQTYEQYF
TGTGCCAGCAGTTTATTGGGGGGACAGACCTACGAGCAGTACTTC
>TRBD2|TRBV7-6|TRBJ2-1|.
CASSSRLASYNEQFF
TGTGCCAGCAGCTCCCGACTAGCGTCCTACAATGAGCAGTTCTTC
>TRBD2|TRBV7-6|TRBJ2-5|many
CASSPRLANQETQYF
TGTGCCAGCAGCCCCAGACTAGCAAACCAAGAGACCCAGTACTTC
>.|TRBV5-1|TRBJ1-1|.
CASSSRRQDKNTEAFF
TGCGCCAGCAGCTCGCGTCGGCAGGATAAGAACACTGAAGCTTTCTTT
>TRBD1|TRBV30|TRBJ2-3|.
CAWSETGPPDTQYF
TGTGCCTGGAGTGAGACAGGGCCCCCAGATACGCAGTATTTT
>.|TRBV3-1/TRBV3-2|TRBJ2-1|few
CASSQDPTGGGGNEQFF
TGTGCCAGCAGCCAAGACCCGACGGGGGGCGGGGGCAATGAGCAGTTCTTC
>.|TRBV19|TRBJ2-3|.
CASSPGSRVGTDTQYF
TGTGCCAGTAGTCCTGGGTCCAGGGTCGGCACAGATACGCAGTATTTT
>.|TRBV9|TRBJ1-5|.
CASSVAGISNQPQHF
TGTGCCAGCAGCGTGGCAGGAATTAGCAATCAGCCCCAGCATTTT
>TRBD1|TRBV28|TRBJ1-2|.
CASSAQGQIYGYTF
TGTGCCAGCAGTGCCCAGGGACAGATCTATGGCTACACCTTC